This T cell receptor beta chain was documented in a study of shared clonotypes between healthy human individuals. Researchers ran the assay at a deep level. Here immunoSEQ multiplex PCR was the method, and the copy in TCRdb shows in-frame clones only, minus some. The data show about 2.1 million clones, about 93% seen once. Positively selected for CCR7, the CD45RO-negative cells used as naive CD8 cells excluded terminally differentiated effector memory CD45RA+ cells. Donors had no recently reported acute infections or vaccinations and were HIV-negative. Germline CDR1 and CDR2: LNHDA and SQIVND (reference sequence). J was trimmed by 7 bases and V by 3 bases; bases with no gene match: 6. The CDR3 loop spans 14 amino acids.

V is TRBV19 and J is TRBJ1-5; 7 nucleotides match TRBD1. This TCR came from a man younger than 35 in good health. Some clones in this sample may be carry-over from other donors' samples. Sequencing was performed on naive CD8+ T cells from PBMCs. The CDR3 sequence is CASSISRGLQPQHF. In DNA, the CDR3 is TGTGCCAGTAGTATCTCCAGGGGGTTACAGCCCCAGCATTTT.